This TCR beta chain was documented in a study of blood T cell repertoires in COVID-19. In the original analysis: Amplification with reference gene primers provided the estimates of nucleated cell counts. Here immunoSEQ multiplex PCR was the method, and the copy in TCRdb shows in-frame clones only, minus some. The V and J calls and clone size were taken over from that table, and D and trimming were inferred from the DNA. The sample consists of around 130,000 clones, approximately 80% of them appearing once. The CDR3 is made up of 15 amino acids. Germline values: CDR1 SGHDN, CDR2 FVKESK. With 0 bases removed from V and 0 bases from J, the gap between germline ends came to 9 bases.

The chain links TRBV14 to TRBJ2-7; tentative D call: TRBD2 (5 bases). This TCR came from a woman aged 18-35 years who had been exposed to COVID-19. The specimen sequenced was PBMCs or T cells enriched from blood (not recorded which). The CDR3 region is CASSQESGHSYEQYF. The CDR3 DNA is TGTGCCAGCAGCCAAGAAAGCGGCCACTCCTACGAGCAGTACTTC.